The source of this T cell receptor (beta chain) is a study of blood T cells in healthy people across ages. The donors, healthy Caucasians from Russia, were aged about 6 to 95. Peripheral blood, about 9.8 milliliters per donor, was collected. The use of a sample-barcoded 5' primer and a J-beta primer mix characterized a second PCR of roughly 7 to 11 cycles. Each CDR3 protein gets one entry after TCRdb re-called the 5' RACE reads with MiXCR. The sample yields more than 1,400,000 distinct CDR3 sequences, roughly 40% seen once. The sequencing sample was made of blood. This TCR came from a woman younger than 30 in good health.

The CDR3 loop is CATSDLGQGATNEQFF. The DNA of the CDR3 is TGTGCCACCAGTGATTTAGGACAGGGGGCAACCAATGAGCAGTTCTTC. The gene calls are TRBV24-1 and TRBJ2-1; 11 bases fit TRBD1. This CDR3 region has 16 residues. Trimming took 1 base from V and 6 from J; bases not matched to a gene: 4. Germline values: CDR1 KGHDR, CDR2 SFDVKD.